The next 8 T cell receptor beta chains were all read from a single sample in a study of T cell responses to AZD1222 COVID-19 vaccine. Sequencing was performed with immunoSEQ multiplex PCR; in TCRdb, only in-frame clones are kept and a portion is missing. The sample lists about 53,000 clones; less than 85% were seen once. This specimen was peripheral blood, taken on day 0 of AZD1222 vaccination. The receptors come from an adult in good health.

This chain joins TRBV5-4 and TRBJ2-3; perhaps TRBD2 as D (5 bases). The germline V gene has CDR1 SGHNT and CDR2 YYREEE (reference sequence). The V end was cut by 2 bases, the J end by 4 bases, with 20 bases between. The length of the CDR3 is 17 residues. CDR3 in amino acids: CASSFGGGRTVADTQYF. Written as DNA, the CDR3 is TGTGCCAGCAGCTTTGGTGGCGGGCGTACCGTCGCAGATACGCAGTATTTT.

The chain links TRBV5-5 to TRBJ1-2, with D hard to call. Between the trimmed V and J ends, which lost 2 bases and 8 bases, there was a span of 13 bases. Germline CDR1 is SGHKS and CDR2 is YYEKEE (reference sequence). This CDR3 contains 13 residues. The CDR3 reads CASSFGRTAGYTF. In nucleotides, the CDR3 is TGTGCCAGCAGCTTTGGTCGAACTGCCGGCTACACCTTC.

The chain links TRBV3-1 (or the pseudogene TRBV3-2) to TRBJ2-7, with 11 bases identical to TRBD1. CDR1 is LGHDT and CDR2 is YNNKEL in the germline V gene (reference sequence). V was clipped by 0 bases and J by 5 bases; unmatched bases: 3. The CDR3 runs 15 residues. CDR3 nucleotides: TGTGCCAGCAGCCAAGATCGGGACAGGGGGAACGAGCAGTACTTC. This encodes CASSQDRDRGNEQYF.

V and J are TRBV10-3 and TRBJ2-5, with TRBD1 as a possible D gene (6 bases). CDR1 and CDR2 (germline): ENHRY, SYGVKD. The CDR3 has 15 residues. V shed 8 bases and J shed 0 bases, with 16 bases lying between them. Written as DNA, the CDR3 is TGTGCCATCGCGAGACAGGACACAAACCAAGAGACCCAGTACTTC. Translated: CAIARQDTNQETQYF.

The J gene is TRBJ2-7, the V gene TRBV7-2; D is tentatively TRBD1 or TRBD2 (5 bases each). The CDR3 spans 15 residues. Germline loops: CDR1 SGHTA, CDR2 FQGNSA. Trimming took 5 bases from V and 3 from J, leaving 17 bases between them. CDR3 bases: TGTGCCAGCAGCCCCCACGGGGCAGGGATCTACGAGCAGTACTTC. Translating gives CASSPHGAGIYEQYF.

This sequence joins TRBV4-1 and TRBJ1-5; no firm D call. The germline V gene encodes CDR1 MGHRA and CDR2 YSYEKL. Trimming cost V 0 bases and J 0 bases, with 9 bases left between them. This CDR3 region has 16 residues. The CDR3 sequence: CASSQDSRNSNQPQHF. Here the CDR3 DNA reads TGCGCCAGCAGCCAAGATTCACGGAATAGCAATCAGCCCCAGCATTTT.

The chain is built from TRBV18 and TRBJ2-7; 11 bases are a match to TRBD2. J gave up 4 bases and V 3 bases, and 11 bases lay outside the gene matches. Per the germline V gene, CDR1 is KGHSH and CDR2 is LQKENI. The CDR3 is 17 residues long. The CDR3 coding sequence is TGTGCCAGCTCACCGGCAACTTTAGCGGGAGGGCCTTACGAGCAGTACTTC. It is translated as CASSPATLAGGPYEQYF. Variable domain in full (rest from reference TRBV18 and TRBJ2-7): NAGVMQNPRHLVRRRGQEARLRCSPMKGHSHVYWYRQLPEEGLKFMVYLQKENIIDESGMPKERFSAEFPKEGPSILRIQQVVRGDSAAYFCASSPATLAGGPYEQYFGPGTRLTVT.

The CDR3 region has the DNA TGTGCCAGCAGCAACGACAGGGGCCTAAATCAGCCCCAGCATTTT. It is translated as CASSNDRGLNQPQHF. The chain carries TRBV5-6 and TRBJ1-5; 8 nucleotides agree with TRBD1. This CDR3 spans 15 amino acids. Trimming took 4 bases from V and 4 from J; bases not matched to a gene: 7. Germline CDR1 reads SGHDT; CDR2 reads YYEEEE.